These 20 T cell receptor beta chains originate from one sample sequenced in a study of shared clonotypes between healthy human individuals. Profiled with immunoSEQ multiplex PCR; TCRdb holds only in-frame clones, not every one. Among 650,000 to 800,000 clones listed, 72% were seen once. Sequencing was carried out using memory CD4+ T cells sorted from blood. Subset of the sample: CD45RA-negative fraction. Every receptor here comes from a woman in her 30s in good health.

This clone appeared a few times. The sample has other DNA sequences that encode this CDR3 too. The CDR3 loop is CASSQAGTGGNYGYTF. The CDR3 DNA follows: TGTGCCAGCAGCCAAGCCGGGACAGGGGGGAACTATGGCTACACCTTC. V gene TRBV5-6 combines with J gene TRBJ1-2, with 11 bases matching TRBD1. The CDR3 consists of 16 residues. Germline CDR1 reads SGHDT; CDR2 reads YYEEEE. V was pared by 4 bases and J by 2 bases, with 7 bases of the junction left unmatched.

The V gene is TRBV4-1, the J gene TRBJ2-4; no firm D call. The ends were cut back, 0 bases at V and 1 base at J, with 10 bases in the middle. Germline lookup yields CDR1 MGHRA and CDR2 YSYEKL. The length of the CDR3 is 16 residues. CDR3 in DNA: TGCGCCAGCAGCCAAGATTTCACGGCCGCCAAAAACATTCAGTACTTC. Amino acids: CASSQDFTAAKNIQYF.

This clone was counted ten times or more. The chain recombines TRBV11-2 with TRBJ2-1; a possible D gene is TRBD2 (5 bases). This CDR3 region has 13 residues. V was shortened by 5 bases and J by 2 bases, with 7 bases between the two germline ends. Germline CDR1 reads SGHAT; CDR2 reads FQNNGV. The CDR3 protein is CASSTGTYNEQFF. In DNA form, the CDR3 reads TGTGCCAGCAGCACCGGGACCTACAATGAGCAGTTCTTC.

The chain has TRBV30 and TRBJ1-5; no reliable D call. This CDR3 spans 15 amino acids. CDR1 is GTSNPN and CDR2 is SVGIG in the germline V gene (reference sequence). The ends were cut back, 2 bases at V and 2 bases at J, with 13 bases in the middle. CDR3 residues: CAWSRTGGGNQPQHF. In DNA, the CDR3 is TGTGCCTGGAGTCGTACGGGCGGGGGCAATCAGCCCCAGCATTTT.

The chain couples TRBV5-1 to TRBJ1-2; TRBD1 aligns across 10 bases. The CDR3 contains 16 residues. From germline, CDR1 is SGHRS and CDR2 YFSETQ. The trim removed 3 bases at V and 4 bases at J, leaving 9 bases unmatched. The CDR3 reads CASSSGTGVAGYGYTF. In nucleotides, the CDR3 is TGCGCCAGCAGCTCTGGGACAGGGGTGGCGGGCTATGGCTACACCTTC.

This chain joins TRBV6-1 and TRBJ1-5; D unresolved. The CDR3 spans 13 residues. CDR1 is MNHNS and CDR2 is SASEGT in the germline V gene. Trimming took off 3 bases at V and 7 bases at J, with 10 bases between the two ends. The CDR3 loop is CASSERVGQPQHF. The CDR3 nucleotides read TGTGCCAGCAGTGAGAGGGTGGGCCAGCCCCAGCATTTT.

This chain joins TRBV28 and TRBJ2-7; a weak D match, TRBD1 (6 bases). The CDR3 covers 18 residues. The V and J ends lost 2 bases and 2 bases respectively, with 22 bases between them. Germline V gene sequence: CDR1 MDHEN, CDR2 SYDVKM. CDR3 sequence: CASSLPRGQQGNPYEQYF. The CDR3 nucleotides are TGTGCCAGCAGTTTACCGAGGGGCCAACAGGGCAACCCCTACGAGCAGTACTTC.

V usage is TRBV5-8 and J usage is TRBJ2-3; the D gene is possibly TRBD1 (6 bases). The V gene lost 4 bases and the J gene lost 6 bases, with 24 bases spanning the gap. The CDR3 is made up of 17 amino acids. Per the germline V gene, CDR1 is SGHTS and CDR2 is YDEGEE. The CDR3 sequence: CASSHTIQGLSWDTQYF. The CDR3 DNA reads TGTGCCAGCAGCCACACGATACAGGGTTTATCTTGGGATACGCAGTATTTT.

CDR3 sequence: CASSPANVLTF. CDR3 DNA: TGTGCCAGCAGCCCGGCCAACGTCCTGACTTTC. The chain employs TRBV7-9 and TRBJ2-6; D is undetermined. The germline V gene encodes CDR1 SEHNR and CDR2 FQNEAQ (reference sequence). This CDR3 is built from 11 residues. V shed 5 bases and J shed 6 bases, with 2 bases lying between them.

V gene TRBV2 combines with J gene TRBJ1-5; D ambiguous. Trimming cost V 3 bases and J 2 bases, with 8 bases left between them. CDR1 is SNHLY, CDR2 FYNNEI, per germline. This CDR3 region has 14 residues. The CDR3 bases are TGTGCCAGCAGTGAGATAGAGCGCAATCAGCCCCAGCATTTT. Its translation is CASSEIERNQPQHF.

This clone was seen a few times. Other nucleotide sequences from this sample produce the same CDR3. This rearrangement joins TRBV4-2 to TRBJ2-3, with 10 positions matching TRBD2. V shed 0 bases and J 1 base; nucleotides not matched to a gene: 4. CDR1 is LGHNA, CDR2 YNFKEQ, per germline. The CDR3 totals 17 residues. Here the CDR3 reads CASSQDGGTSGTDTQYF. The CDR3 bases are TGTGCCAGCAGCCAAGATGGCGGGACTAGCGGCACAGATACGCAGTATTTT.

The CDR3 protein is CASSSSGGGYNEQFF. CDR3 in DNA: TGTGCCAGCAGCTCCTCCGGGGGAGGGTACAATGAGCAGTTCTTC. The gene calls are TRBV13 and TRBJ2-1, with 7 bases matching TRBD2. This CDR3 spans 15 amino acids. V shed 4 bases, J shed 4 bases, and the junction held 7 bases outside the gene matches. Germline V gives CDR1 PRHDT, CDR2 FYEKMQ (reference sequence).

V is TRBV6-4 and J is TRBJ2-3; unclear D gene. Deletions cut 2 bases from V and 5 bases from J, with 11 bases between. The CDR3 runs 14 residues. CDR1 and CDR2 from the germline V gene are MRHNA and SNTAGT. The CDR3 DNA sequence: TGTGCCAGCAGTGACGGAACAGCGCTAGATACGCAGTATTTT. Amino acids: CASSDGTALDTQYF.

Turning to this clone: Different DNA sequences within this sample yield the same CDR3. This chain joins TRBV11-2 and TRBJ2-1; tentatively, D is TRBD2 (6 bases). The CDR3 sequence is 12 residues long. The ends were cut back, 5 bases at V and 7 bases at J, with 9 bases in the middle. Germline V gives CDR1 SGHAT, CDR2 FQNNGV. The CDR3 DNA sequence: TGTGCCAGCAGCCTCGGGACTAATGAGCAGTTCTTC. It yields the protein CASSLGTNEQFF.

To note about this clone: Mismatch with germline at one junction end may stem from a read error. This sequence joins TRBV7-2 and TRBJ2-6; D may be TRBD1 (6 bases). Per the germline V gene, CDR1 is SGHTA and CDR2 is FQGNSA. The CDR3 spans 16 residues. The CDR3 sequence: CASSFVTGTGANVLTF. In DNA, the CDR3 is TGCGCCAGCAGCTTCGTAACAGGGACTGGGGCCAACGTCCTGACTTTC.

The chain is built from TRBV30 and TRBJ1-1; D remains unclear. V lost 8 bases and J 1 base, leaving 17 bases between the germline ends. This CDR3 is 14 amino acids long. The germline CDR1 and CDR2 sequences are GTSNPN and SVGIG (reference sequence). This CDR3 reads CAPASNGRNTEAFF. DNA for the CDR3: TGTGCCCCCGCCAGTAACGGGAGGAACACTGAAGCTTTCTTT.

This rearrangement joins TRBV6-5 to TRBJ2-2, with a weak D call TRBD2 (5 bases). V gave up 10 bases and J gave up 4 bases, with 16 bases separating them. The length of the CDR3 is 14 residues. The germline gives CDR1 MNHEY, CDR2 SVGAGI. The CDR3: CATGEGSGTGELFF. The DNA for the CDR3 is TGTGCCACAGGAGAGGGAAGCGGCACCGGGGAGCTGTTTTTT.

The V call is TRBV18, the J call TRBJ2-3, with D possibly matching TRBD2 (6 bases). CDR1 is KGHSH, CDR2 LQKENI, per germline. This CDR3 is built from 16 residues. V was clipped by 3 bases and J by 3 bases, with 16 bases between them. The CDR3 sequence: CASSPPGTLGTDTQYF. CDR3 nucleotides: TGTGCCAGCTCACCCCCAGGGACTCTTGGAACAGATACGCAGTATTTT.

This sequence joins TRBV7-3 and TRBJ1-4, with a possible D match to TRBD1 (5 bases). CDR1 and CDR2 from the germline V gene are SGHTA and FQGTGA. The CDR3 is 15 residues long. Deletions cut 5 bases from V and 8 bases from J, with 18 bases between. The CDR3 region has the DNA TGTGCCAGCAGCCCGGGACGGAGCAAGGGCGAAAAACTGTTTTTT. This encodes CASSPGRSKGEKLFF.

This clone has just a few counts. The chain joins TRBV19 to TRBJ1-1, with 11 bases identical to TRBD1. The V gene's germline CDR1 is LNHDA and CDR2 SQIVND (reference sequence). This CDR3 region has 15 residues. The J segment lost 7 bases and the V segment lost 4 bases, leaving 8 bases of the junction unmatched. CDR3 DNA sequence: TGTGCCAGTAGTAATGTGGACAGGGGGCCAGTTGAAGCTTTCTTT. This encodes CASSNVDRGPVEAFF.